The 16 T cell receptor beta chains below come from one sample, sequenced in a study of cytomegalovirus exposure and HLA in healthy donors. The study ran its PCR with 60 Vbeta and 13 Jbeta primers. Using immunoSEQ multiplex PCR, the repertoire was profiled, and TCRdb retains in-frame clones only, with some absent. Of more than 100,000 clones listed, about 75% were seen once; the top ten hold approximately 1.5%. The sequencing sample was made of PBMCs. Receptors were obtained from a woman in her 40s in good health and CMV-seronegative.

The genes are TRBV7-2 and TRBJ1-2; D remains unclear. The CDR3 totals 13 residues. Germline values: CDR1 SGHTA, CDR2 FQGNSA. The germline V and J ends were trimmed by 3 bases and 1 base, with 6 bases remaining between them. The CDR3 sequence: CASSLSNNYGYTF. DNA for the CDR3: TGTGCCAGCAGCTTGAGTAATAACTATGGCTACACCTTC.

This clone was seen a handful of times. This sequence joins TRBV6-1 and TRBJ1-5, with 9 bases aligning to TRBD1. V lost 1 base, J lost 6 bases, and 4 bases stayed unmatched. CDR1 is MNHNS and CDR2 is SASEGT in the germline V gene. The CDR3 spans 15 residues. Here the CDR3 reads CASSEDRGQGQPQHF. CDR3 DNA: TGTGCCAGCAGTGAAGACAGGGGGCAGGGTCAGCCCCAGCATTTT.

The rearrangement links TRBV13 to TRBJ1-1, with unresolved D. Germline V gene lookup returns CDR1 PRHDT and CDR2 FYEKMQ (reference sequence). There are 14 residues in the CDR3. V lost 5 bases, J lost 11 bases, and 21 bases lay in between. The CDR3 here is CASSPTQDGRGAFF. CDR3 nucleotides: TGTGCCAGCAGCCCAACCCAGGACGGCCGAGGGGCTTTCTTT.

The chain has TRBV19 and TRBJ2-7, with a tentative D call TRBD1 (6 bases). The CDR3 runs to 14 residues. Trimming pared 6 bases from V and 0 bases from J, leaving 12 bases between. Germline V gene sequence: CDR1 LNHDA, CDR2 SQIVND (reference sequence). CDR3 nucleotides: TGTGCCAGTAGCCCCAGGGGCGGCTCCTACGAGCAGTACTTC. It translates to CASSPRGGSYEQYF.

The CDR3 reads CASRTGALTGQPQHF. The CDR3 DNA reads as TGTGCCAGTAGGACAGGGGCGCTTACGGGTCAGCCCCAGCATTTT. The gene calls are TRBV6-6 and TRBJ1-5; the match to TRBD1 covers 9 bases. This CDR3 contains 15 residues. The germline gives CDR1 MNHNY, CDR2 SVGAGI (reference sequence). The V gene end was trimmed by 9 bases and the J gene end by 6 bases; junction bases not matched to a gene: 12.

This clone was recorded once. The chain is built from TRBV19 and TRBJ2-7; 8 bases line up with TRBD2. The germline gives CDR1 LNHDA, CDR2 SQIVND (reference sequence). This CDR3 spans 16 amino acids. Trimming cost V 5 bases and J 0 bases; bases outside gene matches: 9. In nucleotides, the CDR3 is TGTGCCAGTAGTCCGGGGGGGGCACAGGCCTCCTACGAGCAGTACTTC. Its protein is CASSPGGAQASYEQYF. Full variable domain (missing parts from reference TRBV19 and TRBJ2-7): DGGITQSPKYLFRKEGQNVTLSCEQNLNHDAMYWYRQDPGQGLRLIYYSQIVNDFQKGDIAEGYSVSREKKESFPLTVTSAQKNPTAFYLCASSPGGAQASYEQYFGPGTRLTVT.

The chain employs TRBV7-9 and TRBJ1-5; perhaps TRBD1 as D (5 bases). Germline V gene lookup returns CDR1 SEHNR and CDR2 FQNEAQ (reference sequence). Trimming shortened V by 4 bases and J by 12 bases, and 25 bases separated the two germline ends. The CDR3 loop spans 16 amino acids. The CDR3 protein is CASSSSGTAFPAHQHF. In nucleotides, the CDR3 is TGTGCCAGCAGCTCCAGCGGGACGGCATTTCCAGCCCACCAGCATTTT.

The V and J genes are TRBV7-9 and TRBJ2-7; the D is unclear. The CDR3 spans 16 residues. Trimming removed 2 bases at V and 4 bases at J, with 18 bases between. Germline CDR1 is SEHNR and CDR2 is FQNEAQ (reference sequence). The CDR3 DNA reads as TGTGCCAGCAGCTTATATACCGCCACATTACCGTACGAGCAGTACTTC. Translating it yields CASSLYTATLPYEQYF.

This chain links TRBV5-5 with TRBJ2-7; 7 nucleotides align to TRBD2. CDR3 length: 13 amino acids. The V and J ends lost 4 bases and 0 bases, in that order; junction bases with no gene match: 1. Germline values: CDR1 SGHKS, CDR2 YYEKEE (reference sequence). In nucleotides, the CDR3 is TGTGCCAGCAGCCGGGGGGTCTCCTACGAGCAGTACTTC. Protein: CASSRGVSYEQYF.

The chain carries TRBV4-2 and TRBJ2-5; TRBD1 matches at 7 bases. CDR1 and CDR2 from the germline V gene are LGHNA and YNFKEQ. The J segment lost 3 bases and the V segment lost 1 base, leaving 5 bases of the junction unmatched. The CDR3 runs 15 residues. The CDR3 DNA is TGTGCCAGCAGCCAAGTAGGGCAGGGGGAAGAGACCCAGTACTTC. Its translation: CASSQVGQGEETQYF.

The chain is built from TRBV29-1 and TRBJ2-7; weak D call: TRBD2 (6 bases). CDR3 size: 13 residues. Between the trimmed V and J ends, which lost 4 bases and 5 bases, there was a span of 15 bases. Germline values: CDR1 SQVTM, CDR2 ANQGSEA. CDR3 nucleotide sequence: TGCAGCGTTGGGGACTTCTCCATCGACGAGCAGTACTTC. The encoded protein is CSVGDFSIDEQYF.

This clone was counted only a few times. In DNA form, the CDR3 reads TGTGCCAGCAGCTTAGGGGGTGTGCAGGGGAGCAGGTATGGCTACACCTTC. Translated, it gives CASSLGGVQGSRYGYTF. The chain combines TRBV7-2 with TRBJ1-2; D might be TRBD1 (6 bases). Germline V gene lookup returns CDR1 SGHTA and CDR2 FQGNSA. The CDR3 is 17 residues long. With 1 base removed from V and 5 bases from J, the gap between germline ends came to 20 bases.

This clone was detected only once. V is TRBV2 and J is TRBJ1-1; 7 bases agree with TRBD1. Germline V gives CDR1 SNHLY, CDR2 FYNNEI. The CDR3 has 15 amino acids. V shed 6 bases, J shed 4 bases, and the junction held 11 bases outside the gene matches. CDR3 loop: CASRDQQGSGTEAFF. The CDR3 region has the DNA TGTGCCAGCAGAGACCAACAGGGGTCGGGCACTGAAGCTTTCTTT.

The V and J genes are TRBV25-1 and TRBJ2-5; TRBD1 agrees at 7 bases. CDR1 and CDR2 (germline): MGHDK, SYGVNS. Losses at the gene ends were 1 base for V and 1 base for J; bases not matched to a gene: 6. This CDR3 spans 16 amino acids. CDR3 residues: CASSEWKGAFQETQYF. The CDR3 DNA is TGTGCCAGCAGTGAATGGAAGGGGGCGTTCCAAGAGACCCAGTACTTC.

The V and J genes are TRBV9 and TRBJ2-6; weak D call: TRBD1 (6 bases). V was shortened by 7 bases and J by 3 bases, with 8 bases between the two germline ends. This CDR3 region has 13 residues. Germline lookup yields CDR1 SGDLS and CDR2 YYNGEE. This chain's CDR3 is CASSRGGANVLTF. CDR3 nucleotide sequence: TGTGCCAGCTCCAGGGGTGGGGCCAACGTCCTGACTTTC.

J is TRBJ2-1 and V is TRBV7-2, with a possible D match to TRBD1 (5 bases). The V end lost 6 bases, the J end lost 9 bases, and 18 bases lay between the germline ends. This CDR3 spans 14 amino acids. CDR1 is SGHTA and CDR2 is FQGNSA in the germline V gene. CDR3 amino acids: CASRIEDNVAEQFF. In DNA, the CDR3 is TGTGCCAGCAGAATAGAGGACAACGTGGCTGAGCAGTTCTTC.